This TCR beta chain is drawn from a study of T-cell memory formation after mild COVID-19. Study as a whole: The TCR clusters were mostly specific to one donor.

One entry per CDR3 protein results from TCRdb running MiXCR on the 5' RACE reads. The table has 350,000 to 450,000 distinct CDR3 sequences, about 20% seen once; the top ten hold about 8.1%. Concerning this clonotype: Its antigen is undetermined.

The CDR3 contains 13 residues. Germline V gene data show CDR1 as MNHNY and CDR2 as SVGAGI (reference sequence). V was clipped by 7 bases and J by 8 bases, with 15 bases between them. Study-wide results and caveats: The study found contracting CD4+ clones mainly in CM and EM and contracting CD8+ clones in EMRA. Some clones that responded turned up in pre-infection memory, which suggests that cross-reactive memory joined in.

Sequenced sample: PBMCs or a T cell subset sorted from them (not recorded which). The receptor comes from an adult woman who had mild COVID-19 (a few samples of this study predate the infection). Cell type and time point are not known. The rearrangement links TRBV6-6 to TRBJ1-3; no clear D. CDR3 nucleotide sequence: TGTGCCAGCATGATTTCGGCCAGTTACACCATATATTTT. It translates to CASMISASYTIYF.